This is a list of T cell receptor beta chains from one sample in a study of control samples from healthy donors and cancer patients. Measured with immunoSEQ multiplex PCR; TCRdb has only the in-frame clones, and not every one. The profile covers approximately 53,000 clones, with approximately 90% appearing a single time and around 0.91% taken by the ten largest. Source material: PBMCs. These receptors all come from a man younger than 45 with colorectal cancer. Both conserved end residues are part of each CDR3. The D gene is left open where the match is weak. Size is stated for part of the rows, as once, few or many counts, or as a class when the clone is expanded.

d_gene,j_gene,v_gene,abundance,CDR3aa,CDR3nt
.,TRBJ2-2,TRBV5-1,.,CASSFPQFEELFF,TGCGCCAGCAGCTTTCCACAGTTTGAGGAGCTGTTTTTT
.,TRBJ1-2,TRBV11-2,.,CASSLVGGRLNYGYTF,TGTGCCAGCAGCTTAGTCGGCGGCAGACTTAACTATGGCTACACCTTC
TRBD1,TRBJ1-4,TRBV3-1/TRBV3-2,.,CASSPWTGGNEKLFF,TGTGCCAGCAGCCCTTGGACAGGGGGAAATGAAAAACTGTTTTTT
TRBD1,TRBJ1-2,TRBV5-6,.,CASSYGTGGVNYGYTF,TGTGCCAGCAGCTACGGGACAGGGGGTGTTAACTATGGCTACACCTTC
.,TRBJ1-2,TRBV5-1,.,CASSLPTGQRGEGYTF,TGCGCCAGCAGCTTGCCTACGGGACAAAGAGGTGAGGGCTACACCTTC
.,TRBJ2-5,TRBV5-1,.,CASSLNTGQQETQYF,TGCGCCAGCAGCTTGAATACAGGTCAACAAGAGACCCAGTACTTC
.,TRBJ1-1,TRBV18,.,CASSPGQNTEAFF,TGTGCCAGCTCACCGGGGCAGAACACTGAAGCTTTCTTT
TRBD1,TRBJ1-1,TRBV3-1/TRBV3-2,.,CASSQGRDSRAFF,TGTGCCAGCAGCCAAGGACGGGACAGCAGAGCTTTCTTT
.,TRBJ2-7,TRBV6-2/TRBV6-3,once,CASSYPIRGYEQYF,TGTGCCAGCAGTTACCCCATCAGGGGTTACGAGCAGTACTTC
.,TRBJ1-2,TRBV7-6,.,CASSLSEGNGYTF,TGTGCCAGCAGCTTAAGTGAAGGGAATGGCTACACCTTC
TRBD1,TRBJ1-5,TRBV11-2,.,CASSQGADSNQPQHF,TGTGCCAGCAGCCAGGGGGCGGATAGCAATCAGCCCCAGCATTTT
.,TRBJ1-5,TRBV21-1,.,CASSKGTGEGNQPQHF,TGTGCCAGCAGCAAAGGGACCGGCGAGGGCAATCAGCCCCAGCATTTT
.,TRBJ1-5,TRBV29-1,.,CSVENVSNQPQHF,TGCAGCGTTGAAAACGTTAGCAATCAGCCCCAGCATTTT
.,TRBJ2-1,TRBV7-9,.,CASRLDWNEQFF,TGTGCCAGCAGGTTAGACTGGAATGAGCAGTTCTTC
TRBD2,TRBJ2-1,TRBV6-4,.,CASSDQSSSGGANEQFF,TGTGCCAGCAGTGACCAAAGTTCTAGCGGGGGGGCCAATGAGCAGTTCTTC
.,TRBJ2-5,TRBV5-4,.,CASSLDTGPQETQYF,TGTGCCAGCAGCTTGGATACAGGACCTCAAGAGACCCAGTACTTC
.,TRBJ2-1,TRBV20-1,.,CSARVSNEQFF,TGCAGCGCTAGGGTTTCCAATGAGCAGTTCTTC
.,TRBJ1-3,TRBV9,.,CASSVAVSSGNTIYF,TGTGCCAGCAGCGTAGCGGTTAGCTCTGGAAACACCATATATTTT
TRBD1,TRBJ2-2,TRBV4-3,once,CASSQGTGRGELFF,TGCGCCAGCAGCCAGGGGACAGGGAGAGGGGAGCTGTTTTTT
.,TRBJ1-3,TRBV4-2,.,CASSQEGVILDTIYF,TGTGCCAGCAGCCAAGAAGGTGTGATCCTCGACACCATATATTTT
TRBD1,TRBJ2-2,TRBV24-1,.,CATSDGQGGKLFF,TGTGCCACCAGTGATGGACAGGGGGGTAAGCTGTTTTTT
TRBD1,TRBJ2-2,TRBV7-2,.,CASSLQQGATTGELFF,TGTGCCAGCAGCCTTCAACAGGGGGCGACCACCGGGGAGCTGTTTTTT
.,TRBJ1-3,TRBV6-2/TRBV6-3,few,CASSRPRDTIYF,TGTGCCAGCAGTCGCCCCCGGGACACCATATATTTT
TRBD2,TRBJ2-3,TRBV9,.,CASSVDLGLAGTSTDTQYF,TGTGCCAGCAGCGTAGATCTGGGACTAGCGGGGACCAGCACAGATACGCAGTATTTT
.,TRBJ2-3,TRBV11-3,.,CASSPDYRTDTQYF,TGTGCCAGCAGCCCGGACTACCGCACAGATACGCAGTATTTT
.,TRBJ1-3,TRBV7-9,.,CASSLTGNTIYF,TGTGCCAGCAGCTTAACTGGAAACACCATATATTTT
.,TRBJ2-2,TRBV5-1,.,CASSSLSANTGELFF,TGCGCCAGCAGCTCCTTGTCCGCGAACACCGGGGAGCTGTTTTTT
.,TRBJ2-6,TRBV30,.,CAWARTGANVLTF,TGTGCCTGGGCCAGGACTGGGGCCAACGTCCTGACTTTC
.,TRBJ2-7,TRBV5-6,.,CASSLWSRSRDAHEQYF,TGTGCCAGCAGCTTGTGGTCCCGATCGAGGGACGCCCACGAGCAGTACTTC
.,TRBJ2-1,TRBV5-6,.,CASSPGNPYNEQFF,TGTGCCAGCAGCCCCGGTAACCCCTACAATGAGCAGTTCTTC
.,TRBJ2-2,TRBV18,once,CASSVSSLAVGNTGELFF,TGTGCCAGCTCAGTTTCGAGTCTGGCGGTCGGGAACACCGGGGAGCTGTTTTTT
.,TRBJ1-2,TRBV5-5,.,CASSFGTLYGYTF,TGTGCCAGCAGCTTCGGGACACTCTATGGCTACACCTTC
.,TRBJ2-1,TRBV2,.,CASRVGQGIRNDEQFF,TGTGCCAGCAGAGTAGGCCAGGGGATTAGGAACGATGAGCAGTTCTTC
TRBD1,TRBJ1-2,TRBV10-3,.,CAISEEGQINYGYTF,TGTGCCATCAGTGAGGAGGGACAGATTAACTATGGCTACACCTTC
.,TRBJ2-1,TRBV3-1/TRBV3-2,.,CASSSIPMGEQFF,TGTGCCAGCAGCTCCATACCCATGGGTGAGCAGTTCTTC
.,TRBJ2-3,TRBV5-1,.,CASSLLRARDTQYF,TGCGCCAGCAGCTTGTTAAGGGCGAGAGATACGCAGTATTTT
.,TRBJ1-2,TRBV30,.,CAWSVSRYGYTF,TGTGCCTGGAGTGTTTCCCGCTATGGCTACACCTTC
.,TRBJ1-3,TRBV6-5,.,CASMRALNSGNTIYF,TGTGCCAGCATGAGGGCCCTTAACTCTGGAAACACCATATATTTT
.,TRBJ1-2,TRBV29-1,.,CSVEEGDYGYTF,TGCAGCGTTGAAGAGGGGGACTATGGCTACACCTTC
TRBD2,TRBJ2-5,TRBV30,.,CAWSVPVAGETQYF,TGTGCCTGGAGTGTACCGGTAGCGGGGGAGACCCAGTACTTC
TRBD1,TRBJ2-7,TRBV9,.,CASSVGQGAYEQYF,TGTGCCAGCAGCGTGGGACAGGGGGCCTACGAGCAGTACTTC
.,TRBJ2-4,TRBV12-3/TRBV12-4,few,CASSLAPGNIQYF,TGTGCCAGCAGTTTAGCACCCGGAAACATTCAGTACTTC
.,TRBJ1-2,TRBV7-2,.,CASSQPGQSLYGYTF,TGTGCCAGCAGCCAGCCGGGACAAAGTCTCTATGGCTACACCTTC